A single sample gave rise to the 18 T cell receptor beta chains below, sequenced in a study of blood T cell repertoires in COVID-19. Measured with immunoSEQ multiplex PCR; TCRdb has only the in-frame clones, and not every one. Found here are over 120,000 clones, over 70% of them singletons; the top ten hold less than 2%. Sequencing was performed on peripheral blood. These receptors came from a woman in her forties or fifties with acute or convalescent COVID-19.

This sequence joins TRBV7-3 and TRBJ2-1, with D perhaps TRBD2 (5 bases). This CDR3 region has 18 residues. Trimming removed 4 bases from V and 0 bases from J, with 19 bases in between. Germline values: CDR1 SGHTA, CDR2 FQGTGA. DNA of the CDR3: TGTGCCAGCAGCTCGCGTACGGACTTTCCGAGCTCCTACAATGAGCAGTTCTTC. Translated: CASSSRTDFPSSYNEQFF.

CDR3 bases: TGTGCCAGCAGTTTCCTAGCGGGAGAGGAGCAGTTCTTC. This gives the protein CASSFLAGEEQFF. The chain couples TRBV12-3 or TRBV12-4 to TRBJ2-1; 10 positions agree with TRBD2. The V gene end was trimmed by 3 bases and the J gene end by 10 bases; junction bases not matched to a gene: 3. The length of the CDR3 is 13 residues.

The DNA of the CDR3 is TGTGCCAGCAGCTTTCTGAGCGGGAAATCCTACAATGAGCAGTTCTTC. Encoded protein: CASSFLSGKSYNEQFF. The chain joins TRBV11-3 to TRBJ2-1; TRBD2 aligns across 7 bases. Germline lookup yields CDR1 SGHNT and CDR2 YENEEA. Losses at the gene ends were 3 bases for V and 1 base for J; bases not matched to a gene: 6. This CDR3 has 16 amino acids.

V and J are TRBV3-1 (or the pseudogene TRBV3-2) and TRBJ2-1, with a weak D call TRBD2 (5 bases). Trimming cost V 1 base and J 6 bases, with 10 bases left between them. This CDR3 contains 14 residues. Germline loops: CDR1 LGHDT, CDR2 YNNKEL (reference sequence). The CDR3 coding sequence is TGTGCCAGCAGCCAAGTAAACGCGGGCAATGAGCAGTTCTTC. Amino acid sequence: CASSQVNAGNEQFF.

The chain has TRBV29-1 and TRBJ2-7, with TRBD1 matching 8 bases. J was trimmed by 3 bases and V by 6 bases; bases with no gene match: 7. The CDR3 has 13 residues. Looked up from germline, CDR1 is SQVTM and CDR2 is ANQGSEA. CDR3 coding DNA: TGCAGCGTCACTCAGGGGGCATACTACGAGCAGTACTTC. It specifies CSVTQGAYYEQYF.

The rearrangement joins TRBV9 to TRBJ1-2; D is perhaps TRBD1 (5 bases). The V end lost 10 bases, the J end lost 5 bases, and 18 bases lay between the germline ends. This CDR3 has 13 residues. In germline, CDR1 is SGDLS, CDR2 YYNGEE. Here the CDR3 reads CASGRGAEYGYTF. In DNA, the CDR3 is TGTGCCTCGGGGCGGGGCGCGGAGTATGGCTACACCTTC.

The chain links TRBV29-1 to TRBJ1-1; D remains unclear. Germline CDR1 and CDR2: SQVTM and ANQGSEA. Trimming removed 3 bases at V and 5 bases at J, with 13 bases between. The CDR3 contains 13 residues. In DNA, the CDR3 is TGCAGCGTTGACACTACCACCACGACTGAAGCTTTCTTT. The encoded protein is CSVDTTTTTEAFF.

The CDR3 DNA reads TGTGCCATCAGTGAGCTAAAAACAGGGGTTAACTATGGCTACACCTTC. Translated: CAISELKTGVNYGYTF. The chain joins TRBV10-3 to TRBJ1-2, with 7 bases identical to TRBD1. Unmatched junction bases numbered 7, after V lost 2 bases and J lost 1 base. This CDR3 has 16 amino acids. Germline loops: CDR1 ENHRY, CDR2 SYGVKD.

This clone was observed a handful of times. Here the CDR3 reads CASSLPSSSYEQYF. In DNA, the CDR3 is TGTGCCAGCAGCCTACCTAGCAGCTCCTACGAGCAGTACTTC. The chain links TRBV7-9 to TRBJ2-7; D is possibly TRBD2 (5 bases). The germline CDR1 and CDR2 sequences are SEHNR and FQNEAQ (reference sequence). V lost 5 bases and J lost 0, with 11 bases in between. This CDR3 spans 14 amino acids.

The chain links TRBV6-5 to TRBJ2-2, with a weak D call TRBD1 (5 bases). The germline V gene has CDR1 MNHEY and CDR2 SVGAGI. Trimming stripped 7 bases from V and 6 bases from J, with 12 bases between. The CDR3 is 13 residues long. The CDR3 is CASTNRGSGELFF. The CDR3 DNA follows: TGTGCCAGCACCAATAGGGGTTCCGGGGAGCTGTTTTTT.

The chain carries TRBV27 and TRBJ1-5; no clear D gene. Germline loops: CDR1 MNHEY, CDR2 SMNVEV (reference sequence). The CDR3 sequence is 13 residues long. The germline V and J ends were trimmed by 1 base and 2 bases, with 3 bases remaining between them. CDR3 nucleotides: TGTGCCAGCAGTTTATTAGGCAATCAGCCCCAGCATTTT. Its translation is CASSLLGNQPQHF.

The rearrangement uses TRBV12-3 or TRBV12-4 and TRBJ2-1; TRBD2 is a possible D gene (5 bases). Deletions cut 9 bases from V and 10 bases from J, with 16 bases between. CDR3 length equals 12 residues. The CDR3 region is CASRRGWYEQFF. The DNA of the CDR3 is TGTGCCAGTCGACGGGGTTGGTACGAGCAGTTCTTC.

This chain uses TRBV14 with TRBJ1-3; the match to TRBD1 covers 10 bases. V was pared by 6 bases and J by 1 base, with 9 bases of the junction left unmatched. CDR1 is SGHDN and CDR2 is FVKESK in the germline V gene. CDR3 length equals 17 residues. The CDR3 sequence is CASSLAWDRGSGNTIYF. The CDR3 nucleotides read TGTGCCAGCAGTCTCGCATGGGACAGGGGATCTGGAAACACCATATATTTT.

The gene calls are TRBV6-2 or TRBV6-3 and TRBJ1-1; the D is unclear. Trimming removed 5 bases at V and 5 bases at J, with 6 bases between. From germline, CDR1 is MNHEY and CDR2 SVGEGT. The CDR3 is 11 amino acids. The CDR3 loop reads CASSHGTEAFF. Written as DNA, the CDR3 is TGTGCCAGCAGTCACGGTACTGAAGCTTTCTTT.

V usage is TRBV7-2 and J usage is TRBJ2-7; 7 bases line up with TRBD1. CDR3 length: 15 residues. Germline V gene lookup returns CDR1 SGHTA and CDR2 FQGNSA. The V gene end was trimmed by 1 base and the J gene end by 2 bases; junction bases not matched to a gene: 5. This CDR3 reads CASSLVTGSAYEQYF. The CDR3 DNA sequence: TGTGCCAGCAGCTTAGTGACAGGGTCGGCCTACGAGCAGTACTTC.

V gene TRBV6-5 combines with J gene TRBJ2-5; perhaps TRBD1 as D (5 bases). Trimming took 6 bases from V and 0 from J, leaving 11 bases between them. Looked up from germline, CDR1 is MNHEY and CDR2 is SVGAGI. The CDR3 covers 14 residues. CDR3 amino acids: CASRTTAYQETQYF. The CDR3, as DNA: TGTGCCAGCAGGACGACAGCGTACCAAGAGACCCAGTACTTC.

The chain couples TRBV6-5 to TRBJ1-1; D possibly corresponds to TRBD1 (6 bases). Trimming took off 4 bases at V and 4 bases at J, with 16 bases between the two ends. The germline gives CDR1 MNHEY, CDR2 SVGAGI. The length of the CDR3 is 15 residues. CDR3 coding DNA: TGTGCCAGCAGTTGGTCCCCATCGACAGGCACTGAAGCTTTCTTT. It is translated as CASSWSPSTGTEAFF.

This rearrangement joins TRBV18 to TRBJ1-5, with D uncertain. Trimming removed 3 bases at V and 3 bases at J, with 15 bases between. Germline V gives CDR1 KGHSH, CDR2 LQKENI. The CDR3 runs 16 residues. This chain's CDR3 is CASSPPRRSLNQPQHF. The CDR3 bases are TGTGCCAGCTCACCTCCACGACGTAGCCTCAATCAGCCCCAGCATTTT.